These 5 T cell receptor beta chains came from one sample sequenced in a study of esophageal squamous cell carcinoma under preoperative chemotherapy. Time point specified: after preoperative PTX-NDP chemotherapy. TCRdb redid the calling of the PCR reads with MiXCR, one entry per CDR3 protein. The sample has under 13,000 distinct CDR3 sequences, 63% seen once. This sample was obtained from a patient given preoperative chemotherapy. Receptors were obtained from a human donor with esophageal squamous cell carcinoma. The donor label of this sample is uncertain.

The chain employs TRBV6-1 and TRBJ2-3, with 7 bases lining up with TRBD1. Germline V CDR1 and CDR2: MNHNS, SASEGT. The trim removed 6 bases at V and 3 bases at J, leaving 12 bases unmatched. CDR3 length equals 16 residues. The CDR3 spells CASRTWDSLMTDTQYF. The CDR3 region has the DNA TGTGCCAGCAGGACATGGGACAGCCTTATGACAGATACGCAGTATTTT.

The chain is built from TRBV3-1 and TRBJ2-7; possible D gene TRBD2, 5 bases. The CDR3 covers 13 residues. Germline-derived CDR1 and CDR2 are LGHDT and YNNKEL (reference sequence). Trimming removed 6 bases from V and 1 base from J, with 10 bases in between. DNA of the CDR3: TGTGCCAGCAGACTCGAGGGATCCTACGAGCAGTACTTC. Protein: CASRLEGSYEQYF.

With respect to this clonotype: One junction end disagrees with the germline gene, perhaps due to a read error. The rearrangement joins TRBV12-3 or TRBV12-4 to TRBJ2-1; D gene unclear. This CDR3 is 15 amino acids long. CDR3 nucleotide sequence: TGTGCCAGCAGTTTGGGCTGCCCGCAATACAAGGAGCAGTTTTTC. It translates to CASSLGCPQYKEQFF.

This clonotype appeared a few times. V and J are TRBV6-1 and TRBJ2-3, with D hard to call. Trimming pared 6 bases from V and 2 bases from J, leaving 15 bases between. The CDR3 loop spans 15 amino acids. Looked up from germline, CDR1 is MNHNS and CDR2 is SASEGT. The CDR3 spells CASRIGPANTDTQYF. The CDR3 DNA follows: TGTGCCAGCAGGATAGGACCCGCAAACACAGATACGCAGTATTTT.

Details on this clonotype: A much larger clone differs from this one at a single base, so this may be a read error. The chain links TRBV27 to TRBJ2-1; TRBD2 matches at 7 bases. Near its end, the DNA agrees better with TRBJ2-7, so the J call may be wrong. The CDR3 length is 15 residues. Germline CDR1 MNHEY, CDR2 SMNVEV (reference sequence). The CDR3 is CASSQREGLRNEQYF. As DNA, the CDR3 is TGTGCCAGCAGTCAAAGGGAGGGCCTACGGAATGAGCAGTACTTC.